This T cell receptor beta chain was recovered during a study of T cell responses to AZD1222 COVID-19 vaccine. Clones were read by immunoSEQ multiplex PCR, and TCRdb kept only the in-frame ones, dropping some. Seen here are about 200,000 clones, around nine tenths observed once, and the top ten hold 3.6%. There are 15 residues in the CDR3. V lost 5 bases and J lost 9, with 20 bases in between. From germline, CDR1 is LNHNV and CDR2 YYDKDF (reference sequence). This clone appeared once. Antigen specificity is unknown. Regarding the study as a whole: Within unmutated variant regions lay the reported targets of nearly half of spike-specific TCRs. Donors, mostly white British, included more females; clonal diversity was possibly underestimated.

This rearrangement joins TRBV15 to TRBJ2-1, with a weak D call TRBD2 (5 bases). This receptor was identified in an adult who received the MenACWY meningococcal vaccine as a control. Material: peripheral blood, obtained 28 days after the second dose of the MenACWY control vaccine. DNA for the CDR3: TGTGCCACCAGCCCTGGGCGGATCGGAGGAGGTGAGCAGTTCTTC. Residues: CATSPGRIGGGEQFF.